This T cell receptor (beta chain) was identified in a study of CD8 T cells in ankylosing spondylitis. Notes on this clonotype: The target antigen is unknown.

Quantitative barcoded 5'-RACE was used to prepare TCR beta libraries. TCRdb redid the calling of the 5' RACE reads with MiXCR, one entry per CDR3 protein. The sample includes roughly 240,000 distinct CDR3 sequences, more than 25% of them seen just once. The germline V and J ends were trimmed by 3 bases and 9 bases, with 12 bases remaining between them. The germline V gene encodes CDR1 ENHRY and CDR2 SYGVKD. This CDR3 contains 13 residues. General observations from the study: According to the report, clones linked to the disease were significantly enriched in matched synovial fluid samples taken from ankylosing spondylitis patients. With a CD8+ phenotype, disease-linked clones were relatively rare in peripheral blood. What appeared characteristic of ankylosing spondylitis blood was a TCR beta motif of several highly homologous variants.

This TCR was recovered from a male donor with ankylosing spondylitis or in good health (not recorded which). Input material: blood, either unsorted or a sorted T cell fraction (not recorded which). This sequence joins TRBV10-3 and TRBJ2-1; tentative D call: TRBD2 (5 bases). The CDR3 DNA follows: TGTGCCATCAGTGATGGACTTCCCTTTGAGCAGTTCTTC. It specifies CAISDGLPFEQFF.